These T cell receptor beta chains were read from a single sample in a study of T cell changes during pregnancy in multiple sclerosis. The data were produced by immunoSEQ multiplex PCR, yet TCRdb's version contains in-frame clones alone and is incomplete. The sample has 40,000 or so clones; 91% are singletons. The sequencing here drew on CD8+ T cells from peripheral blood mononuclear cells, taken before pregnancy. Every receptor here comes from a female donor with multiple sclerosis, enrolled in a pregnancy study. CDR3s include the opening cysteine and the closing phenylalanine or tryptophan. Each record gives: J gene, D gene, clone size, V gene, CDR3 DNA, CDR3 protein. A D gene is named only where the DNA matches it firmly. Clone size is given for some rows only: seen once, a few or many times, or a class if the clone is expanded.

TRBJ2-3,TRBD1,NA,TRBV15,TGTGCCACCAGCAGAGGACAGGGGGCAGCGGATACGCAGTATTTT,CATSRGQGAADTQYF
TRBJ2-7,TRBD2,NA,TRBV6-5,TGTGCCAGCAGTCCGACTAGCGGGGCTACCTACGAGCAGTACTTC,CASSPTSGATYEQYF
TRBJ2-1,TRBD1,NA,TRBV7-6,TGTGCCAGCAGTCTTAACCCGACAGGGGGCCGCAATGAGCAGTTCTTC,CASSLNPTGGRNEQFF
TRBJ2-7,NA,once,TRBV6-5,TGTGCCAGCAGTTACCTGGGGGGGCGGCCCTACGAGCAGTACTTC,CASSYLGGRPYEQYF
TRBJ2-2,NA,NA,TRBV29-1,TGCAGCGTTGAAGGTTGGGACACCGGGGAGTTGTTTTTT,CSVEGWDTGELFF
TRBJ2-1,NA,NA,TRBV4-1,TGCGCCAGCAGCCAAGAATCCTTGTACAATGAGCAGTTCTTC,CASSQESLYNEQFF
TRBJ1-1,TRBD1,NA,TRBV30,TGTGCCCTGGGACAGGGGACGATGAACACTGAAGCTTTCTTT,CALGQGTMNTEAFF
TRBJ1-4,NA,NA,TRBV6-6,TGTGCCAGCAGTCGCGACAGGTTTAATGAAAAACTGTTTTTT,CASSRDRFNEKLFF
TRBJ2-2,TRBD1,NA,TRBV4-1,TGCGCCAGCAGCCAGGCCGGGACAGAGAACACCGGGGAGCTGTTTTTT,CASSQAGTENTGELFF
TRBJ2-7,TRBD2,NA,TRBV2,TGTGCCAGCGGGTGGACTAGCGGGAATACCTACGAGCAGTACTTC,CASGWTSGNTYEQYF
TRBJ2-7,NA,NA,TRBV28,TGTGCCAGCAGTTTTGACGGGTACTCCTACGAGCAGTACTTC,CASSFDGYSYEQYF
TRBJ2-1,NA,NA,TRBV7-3,TGTGCCAGCAGCTTCTACGGGGAAAACAATGAGCAGTTCTTC,CASSFYGENNEQFF
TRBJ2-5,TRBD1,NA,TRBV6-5,TGTGCCAGCAGTCAACAGGGGGAAGAGACCCAGTACTTC,CASSQQGEETQYF
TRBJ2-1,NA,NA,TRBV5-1,TGCGCCAGCAGCTTTTCCTTAGAGCAGGCGTTTGTCGATGAGCAGTTCTTC,CASSFSLEQAFVDEQFF
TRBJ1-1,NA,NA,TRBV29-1,TGCAGCGCGGGGAGGGGAGGCACTGAAGCTTTCTTT,CSAGRGGTEAFF
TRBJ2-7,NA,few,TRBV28,TGTGCCAGCAGTTTAGGGGGGAGGTACGAGCAGTACTTC,CASSLGGRYEQYF
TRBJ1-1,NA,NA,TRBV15,TGTGCCACCAGCTTTGCGACAGGGAACACTGAAGCTTTCTTT,CATSFATGNTEAFF
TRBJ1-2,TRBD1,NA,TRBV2,TGTGCCAGCAGTGAGGGGGACAGGGGGCGCAACTATGGCTACACCTTC,CASSEGDRGRNYGYTF
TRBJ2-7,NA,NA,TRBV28,TGTGCCAGCAGTTTTTCCCGAGGGGGTTCTGTTAGCTACGAGCAGTACTTC,CASSFSRGGSVSYEQYF
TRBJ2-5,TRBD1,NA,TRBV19,TGTGCCAGTAGTATAGATGTATGGGGACAGGGGAGGCAAGAGACCCAGTACTTC,CASSIDVWGQGRQETQYF
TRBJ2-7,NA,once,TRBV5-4,TGTGCCAGCTCAGGCGCCTCCTACGAGCAGTACTTC,CASSGASYEQYF
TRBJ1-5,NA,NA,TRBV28,TGTGCCAGCAGTCCCCCAAGGCAGGGACACCCGGCGCCCCAGCATTTT,CASSPPRQGHPAPQHF
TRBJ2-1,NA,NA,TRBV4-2,TGTGCCAGCAGCCAAGATTTTGGGGGGGAGCAGTTCTTC,CASSQDFGGEQFF
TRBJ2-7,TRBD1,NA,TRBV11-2,TGTGCCAGCAGCTTAGGAACAGGGGGCTACGAGCAGTACTTC,CASSLGTGGYEQYF
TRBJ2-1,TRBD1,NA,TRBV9,TGTGCCAGCAGCGTAGTACAGGGGGCGTACAATGAGCAGTTCTTC,CASSVVQGAYNEQFF
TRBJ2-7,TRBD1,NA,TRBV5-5,TGTGCCAGCAGCTCACCAGGGGGCGCGTTCTACGAGCAGTACTTC,CASSSPGGAFYEQYF
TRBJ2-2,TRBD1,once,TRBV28,TGTGCCAGCAGTCCATGGACAGGGGGCACCGGGGAGCTGTTTTTT,CASSPWTGGTGELFF
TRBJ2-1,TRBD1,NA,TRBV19,TGTGCCAGTAGTATTGGTGACAGGGGTAGTTCTGAGCAGTTCTTC,CASSIGDRGSSEQFF
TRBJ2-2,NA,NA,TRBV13,TGTGCCAGCAGCTTGACAGGCGGGGAGCTGTTTTTT,CASSLTGGELFF
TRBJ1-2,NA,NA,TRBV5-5,TGTGCCAGCAGCTGGTTAACGGGGGGGGGCTATGGCTACACCTTC,CASSWLTGGGYGYTF
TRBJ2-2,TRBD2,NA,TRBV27,TGTGCCAGCAGTTTTGGGCTAGCGGGACCCGGGGAGCTGTTTTTT,CASSFGLAGPGELFF
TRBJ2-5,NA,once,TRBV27,TGTGCCAGCAGTTTACTAAACCAAGAGACCCAGTACTTC,CASSLLNQETQYF
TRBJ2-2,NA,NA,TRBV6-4,TGTGCCAGCAGGATGGGCGGGAAGCTGTTTTTT,CASRMGGKLFF
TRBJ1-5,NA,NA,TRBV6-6,TGTGCGGCAGGCCCGCGACATGACCATTTT,CAAGPRHDHF
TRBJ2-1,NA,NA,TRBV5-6,TGTGCCAGCAGCTTGGATAGCGGGTACAGGGTCCGTTATACTGAGCAGTTCTTC,CASSLDSGYRVRYTEQFF
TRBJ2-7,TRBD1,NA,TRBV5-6,TGTGCCAGCAGCACGGGCCTGGGACAGAACGAGCAGTACTTC,CASSTGLGQNEQYF
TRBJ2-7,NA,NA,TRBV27,TGTGCCAGTTCCCTAGGGGCGGTTACCTCCTACGAGCAGTACTTC,CASSLGAVTSYEQYF
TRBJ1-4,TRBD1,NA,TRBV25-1,TGTGCCAGCAGTCGCCGGACAGGGGGCGTCGGAAAACTGTTTTTT,CASSRRTGGVGKLFF
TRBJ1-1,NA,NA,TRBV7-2,TGTGCCAGCAGCTTAGTAGGAGGCGTTTCCGTGACTGAAGCTTTCTTT,CASSLVGGVSVTEAFF
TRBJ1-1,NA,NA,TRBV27,TGTGCCAGCAGTTTATCAGGGGCCACTGAAGCTTTCTTT,CASSLSGATEAFF
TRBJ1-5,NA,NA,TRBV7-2,TGTGCCAGCAGCTTAAGGAATGCAGGTGATCAGCCCCAGCATTTT,CASSLRNAGDQPQHF
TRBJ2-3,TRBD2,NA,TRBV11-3,TGTGCCAGCAGCGCTCCGGGACTAGCGGGAGGGCAAGATACGCAGTATTTT,CASSAPGLAGGQDTQYF
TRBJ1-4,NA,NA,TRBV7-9,TGTGCCAGCAGCTTAGCAGGCGGAAATGAAAAACTGTTTTTT,CASSLAGGNEKLFF
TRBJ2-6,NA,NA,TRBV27,TGTGCCAGCACAATCGACGGGACTGGGGCCAACGTCCTGACTTTC,CASTIDGTGANVLTF
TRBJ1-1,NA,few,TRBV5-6,TGTGCCAGCAGCTTCGCCGGACAGTTTGAAGCTTTCTTT,CASSFAGQFEAFF
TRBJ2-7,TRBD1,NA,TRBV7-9,TGTGCCAGCAGCGGCCGACAGGGATCCCCCTACGAGCAGTACTTC,CASSGRQGSPYEQYF
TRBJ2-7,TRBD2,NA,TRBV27,TGTGCCAGTACCAGCGGGAGCTCCTACGAGCAGTACTTC,CASTSGSSYEQYF
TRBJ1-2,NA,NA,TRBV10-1,TGCGCCAGCAGTGAGGAGGGAGGGGGAGGATTTAACTATGGCTACACCTTC,CASSEEGGGGFNYGYTF
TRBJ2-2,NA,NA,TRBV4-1,TGCGCCAGCAGCCAAGCGGTTACCGGGGAGCTGTTTTTT,CASSQAVTGELFF
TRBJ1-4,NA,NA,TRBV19,TGTGCCAGTAGTATTCCGCAGGATCTTAATGAAAAACTGTTTTTT,CASSIPQDLNEKLFF
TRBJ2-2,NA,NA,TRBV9,TGTGCCAGCAGCAACCCGACAGCTAGGACGAACACCGGGGAGCTGTTTTTT,CASSNPTARTNTGELFF
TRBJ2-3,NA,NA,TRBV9,TGTGCCAGCAGTCCAAAGCGGAACCGATACACAGATACGCAGTATTTT,CASSPKRNRYTDTQYF
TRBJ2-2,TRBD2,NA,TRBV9,TGTGCCAGCACCAGAAGTCCGGGGGGGCAGGAGCTGTTTTTT,CASTRSPGGQELFF
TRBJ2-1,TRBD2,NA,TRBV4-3,TGCGCCAGCAGGATGAGCGGGAGGGCCCCCAATGAGCAGTTCTTC,CASRMSGRAPNEQFF
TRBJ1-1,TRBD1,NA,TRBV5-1,TGCGCCAGCAGCTTGGGACAGGGTGCGGGTGAAGCTTTCTTT,CASSLGQGAGEAFF
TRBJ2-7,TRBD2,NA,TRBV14,TGTGCCAGCAGCCAGTTAGCGGGGGGAACCTACGAGCAGTACTTC,CASSQLAGGTYEQYF
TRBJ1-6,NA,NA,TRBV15,TGTGCCACCAGCAGAGCCCCAGGGATTTCACCCCTCCACTTT,CATSRAPGISPLHF